This T cell receptor (beta chain) is drawn from a study of blood T cell repertoires in COVID-19. The overall study: Italy, Spain and the United States were the sources of the convalescent and acute COVID-19 samples. PBMCs, B-cell-depleted T cells, or T cells were the source of the cDNA or gDNA that made up the material.

This clone was counted only a few times. The CDR3 has 14 amino acids. Trimming took 3 bases from V and 5 from J; bases not matched to a gene: 5. Per the germline V gene, CDR1 is MRHNA and CDR2 is SNTAGT. In the original processing: Researchers report that nucleated cell counts were estimated from reference gene primer amplification. Here immunoSEQ multiplex PCR was the method, and the copy in TCRdb shows in-frame clones only, minus some. V and J calls and clone size are copied from that table; D and trimming were computed from the DNA. The profile shows roughly 78,000 clones, approximately 80% of them singletons. Patients in Seattle were enrolled during active infection, then followed longitudinally.

The sample consisted of peripheral blood. The chain joins TRBV6-4 to TRBJ2-3; 7 bases match TRBD2. This clonotype originated in a man aged 50-59 years with COVID-19, enrolled during active disease. The DNA of the CDR3 is TGTGCCAGCAGTGAGGCGGGAGAAGGAGATACGCAGTATTTT. Translation gives CASSEAGEGDTQYF.